This TCR beta chain was sequenced for a study of response to subunit inactivated influenza vaccine. For this clonotype: Its antigen is unidentified.

General study results and limits: Few new T cells, the authors suggested, are recruited by each seasonal influenza vaccination.

Germline V gene sequence: CDR1 MNHEY, CDR2 SVGEGT. V was clipped by 8 bases and J by 6 bases; unmatched bases: 8. This CDR3 region has 13 residues. Via MiXCR, TCRdb re-called the RT-PCR reads, giving one row per CDR3 protein. The table records about half a million distinct CDR3 sequences, 25% of them present only once. This receptor was identified in a man aged 50-60 years who received an inactivated influenza vaccine. The rearrangement joins TRBV6-2 or TRBV6-3 to TRBJ2-5; 8 bases line up with TRBD2. The sequencing used CD4+ T cells sorted from PBMCs, collected around 5 days after vaccination. This CDR3 reads CASSERERQTQYF. The CDR3 coding sequence is TGTGCCAGCTCGGAGCGGGAGCGGCAGACCCAGTACTTC.